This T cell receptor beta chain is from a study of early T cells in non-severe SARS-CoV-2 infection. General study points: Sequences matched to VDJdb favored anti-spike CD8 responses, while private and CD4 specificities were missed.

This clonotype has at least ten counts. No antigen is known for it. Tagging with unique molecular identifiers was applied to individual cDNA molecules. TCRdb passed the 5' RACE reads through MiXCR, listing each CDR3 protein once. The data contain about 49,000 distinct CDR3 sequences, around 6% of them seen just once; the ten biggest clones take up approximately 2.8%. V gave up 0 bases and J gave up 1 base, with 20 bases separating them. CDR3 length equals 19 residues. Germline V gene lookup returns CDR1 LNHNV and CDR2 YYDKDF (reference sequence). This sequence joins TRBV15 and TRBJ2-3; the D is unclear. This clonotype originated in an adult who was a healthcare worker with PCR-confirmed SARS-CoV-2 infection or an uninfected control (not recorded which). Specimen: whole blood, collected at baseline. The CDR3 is CATSRDWQAEQAGTDTQYF. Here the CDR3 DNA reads TGTGCCACCAGCAGAGATTGGCAGGCCGAGCAGGCGGGCACAGATACGCAGTATTTT.